The sequence of this TCR beta chain was determined in a study of T cells in Graves' hyperthyroidism and ophthalmopathy. Overall study results and limits: A model built on 13 V-J features separated ophthalmopathy from stable hyperthyroidism. The model anticipated ophthalmopathy a median about six months pre-onset. Most thyroid clonotypes that were expanded above 0.001 also turned up in blood.

Authors of the study amplified TCR beta CDR3 regions from RNA transcripts. The HTBI primer set was used in a first-round RT-PCR of the TCR CDR3. TCRdb analysed the multiplex PCR reads with MiXCR anew, one entry per CDR3 protein. The profile shows more than 450,000 distinct CDR3 sequences, roughly 21% of them singletons. A patient was excluded if there was uncontrolled infection, other autoimmune disease, pregnancy or lactation. About this clonotype: As yet, its antigen is unknown. Without the conserved terminal phenylalanine or tryptophan, this CDR3 likely stems from a read error.

Trimming took off 3 bases at V and 5 bases at J, with 14 bases between the two ends. The CDR3 has 14 amino acids. The V call is TRBV12-3 or TRBV12-4, the J call TRBJ2-7; D unclear. This receptor was obtained from a middle-aged man with Graves' ophthalmopathy. The specimen sequenced was blood. The CDR3 DNA reads as TGTGCCAGCAGTTTTGGCCATGATGGGGACGAGCAGTACCTC. Amino acid sequence: CASSFGHDGDEQYL.